This entry is about one T cell receptor (beta chain). The antigen remains undetermined. Next came a second PCR, run for about 7 to 12 cycles, which used a sample-barcoded 5' primer along with a J-beta primer mix. The authors tagged each cDNA molecule using a template-switch adaptor with 12 random nucleotides. TCRdb re-analysed the 5' RACE reads in MiXCR, keeping a single row per CDR3 protein. The table records some 710,000 distinct CDR3 sequences, 22% of them present only once. This specimen belongs to a study of blood T cells in healthy people across ages. Study-wide findings and caveats: More naive CD4+ cells and higher diversity marked long-lived donors relative to aged donors. Possibly confounding the expanded clonotype changes was the fact that donor CMV status was unknown. A conclusive naive versus antigen-experienced comparison was prevented by the unsorted PBMCs.

The CDR3 is made up of 20 amino acids. Trimming took 4 bases from V and 0 from J, leaving 25 bases between them. Germline V CDR1 and CDR2: SGHVS, FQNEAQ. The sequence came from a man in his 70s in good health. The rearrangement uses TRBV7-8 and TRBJ2-1, with a tentative D call TRBD2 (7 bases). What was sequenced was blood. The CDR3 region has the DNA TGTGCCAGCAGCTCAAGGGGGGGGACAAGAATTTCCAGCTCCTACAATGAGCAGTTCTTC. Its translation is CASSSRGGTRISSSYNEQFF.